This T cell receptor (beta chain) was profiled in a study of early T cells in non-severe SARS-CoV-2 infection. From the 5' RACE reads, TCRdb called clonotypes with MiXCR, one entry per CDR3 protein. The repertoire holds 80,000 to 95,000 distinct CDR3 sequences, with 16% as singletons. Germline values: CDR1 DFQATT, CDR2 SNEGSKA (reference sequence). V was clipped by 5 bases and J by 2 bases; unmatched bases: 2. The length of the CDR3 is 13 residues. This specimen consisted of whole blood, obtained at baseline. The receptor's source is an adult who was a healthcare worker with PCR-confirmed SARS-CoV-2 infection or an uninfected control (not recorded which). The chain joins TRBV20-1 to TRBJ1-5; 8 nucleotides match TRBD1. CDR3 sequence (DNA): TGCAGTGCTCAACAGGGGGGCAATCAGCCCCAGCATTTT. It translates to CSAQQGGNQPQHF.